This TCR beta chain was profiled in a study of blood T cell repertoires in COVID-19 (dated by TCRdb to 2018 to 2020). Regarding the study in general: Samples covering the acute and convalescent phases of COVID-19 were provided by collaborators in the United States, Italy and Spain. Samples were obtained from the ongoing ImmuneRACE study (first 160 participants) and from 1,200 or so subjects provided by 6 global collaborators. The sample metadata nearly always contained a de-identified subject ID, COVID-19 status, age in years and sex. The material from the prospective study consisted of cDNA or gDNA derived from T cells, B-cell-depleted T cells, or PBMCs. HLA class I and class II types, where available, came from metadata supplied by the sample provider rather than from assay-based typing. The repertoires were made available in a free public database intended to serve as a resource for research on the immune response to SARS-CoV-2. The dataset comprised deeply sampled blood TCRbeta repertoires from subjects exposed to, actively infected with, or recovered from COVID-19.

Collaborating institutions collected whole blood in K2EDTA tubes following their own protocols. Collaborator samples were shipped for TCRbeta analysis as frozen whole blood, isolated PBMCs, or DNA extracted from either sample type. V has 8 bases trimmed and J has 0 bases trimmed; junction bases matching no gene number 5. The CDR3, from cysteine to phenylalanine, totals 14 residues. Kept here is only the CDR3 DNA, which spans 42 bases and is read in frame from base 1. As encoded in the germline V gene (reference sequence), CDR1 is LGHDT while CDR2 is YNNKEL. This clone was counted once. Its binding antigen is unknown. Base qualities are missing; no much larger clone stands one base away. TCRbeta CDR3 regions were amplified from genomic DNA by means of the immunoSEQ Assay, a bias-controlled multiplex PCR. The authors' analysis ran thus. The number of nucleated cells in each sample was estimated from the amplification of reference gene primers within the assay. Sequence reads were collapsed and filtered to measure the absolute abundance of every unique TCRbeta CDR3 rearrangement. For each sample, productive Simpson clonality was calculated as the square root of Simpson's diversity index over productive rearrangements. Imported from immuneACCESS, the table was reduced by TCRdb to in-frame sequences with V and J called. These copies leave out some clones; in studies compared against another copy, an unresolved V gene accounts for under half, and the cause of the remainder is not known. D and trimming come from the DNA, and the V and J calls and clone size come from that table. The sample profile shows roughly 200,000 clones; 80% to 90% of them were found once. The ten largest clonotypes hold around 9.9% of the sample.

What the authors observed across the whole study: How much clinical and demographic metadata was included differed by source and by participant, and the metadata was provided uncurated.

The rearranged chain carries TRBV3-1 (or the pseudogene TRBV3-2) and TRBJ2-7; 9 of the junction bases match TRBD1. The sequence was collected from a human donor with active or convalescent COVID-19. The donor label of this sample is uncertain. Sequencing was carried out using peripheral blood. CDR3 sequence: CASGGTGTSYEQYF. The base sequence is TGTGCCAGCGGGGGGACAGGGACCTCCTACGAGCAGTACTTC.